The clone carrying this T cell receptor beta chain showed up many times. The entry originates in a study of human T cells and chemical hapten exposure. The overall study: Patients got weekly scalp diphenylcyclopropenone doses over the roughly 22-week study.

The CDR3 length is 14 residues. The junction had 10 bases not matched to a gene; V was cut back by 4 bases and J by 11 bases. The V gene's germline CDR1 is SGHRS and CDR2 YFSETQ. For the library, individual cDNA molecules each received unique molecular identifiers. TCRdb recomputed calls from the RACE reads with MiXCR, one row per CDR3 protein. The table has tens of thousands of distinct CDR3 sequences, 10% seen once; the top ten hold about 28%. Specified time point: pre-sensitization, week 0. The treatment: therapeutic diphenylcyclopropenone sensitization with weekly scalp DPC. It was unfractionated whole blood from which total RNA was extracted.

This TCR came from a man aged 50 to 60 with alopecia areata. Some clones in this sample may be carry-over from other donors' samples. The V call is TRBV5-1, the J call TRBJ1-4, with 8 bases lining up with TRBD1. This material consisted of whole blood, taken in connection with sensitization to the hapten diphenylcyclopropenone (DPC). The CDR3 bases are TGCGCCAGCAGCCCGCGGGACAGGAGCCCTAAACTGTTTTTT. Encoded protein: CASSPRDRSPKLFF.